One and the same sample provided the 25 T cell receptor beta chains below, sequenced in a study of T cell repertoires in cytomegalovirus infection (dated by TCRdb to between 2019 and 2020). The reads were generated on an Illumina HiSeq 1500. In TCRdb, the public reads were trimmed at Q25 with fastp and aligned with MiXCR, with productive beta chains retained. Every CDR3 protein is listed once, alongside the most common genes and DNA of its rows. For this sample there are approximately 160,000 distinct CDR3 sequences; roughly a sixth appear just once. The top ten clonotypes cover around 19% of the sample. Sequenced: CD8+ T cells from PBMCs. The receptors were sampled from a human donor in good health (CMV status not recorded). Some clones in this sample may be carry-over from other donors' samples.

A few counts support this clonotype. The chain joins TRBV4-3 to TRBJ2-1; D may be TRBD2 (6 bases). Germline V gives CDR1 LGHNA, CDR2 YSLEER. The CDR3 has 14 residues. Trimming cost V 4 bases and J 7 bases, with 14 bases left between them. In nucleotides, the CDR3 is TGCGCCAGCAGCCCACGACTAGGCGCGAATGAGCAGTTCTTC. Protein: CASSPRLGANEQFF.

This clonotype was seen a handful of times. The CDR3 spells CASRRLGGYNSPLHF. Written as DNA, the CDR3 is TGTGCCAGCAGAAGACTCGGCGGGTATAATTCACCCCTCCACTTT. This chain uses TRBV6-2 or TRBV6-3 with TRBJ1-6; D not resolved. V lost 6 bases and J lost 4, with 13 bases in between. This CDR3 is 15 amino acids long. From germline, CDR1 is MNHEY and CDR2 SVGEGT.

V usage is TRBV28 and J usage is TRBJ2-2; TRBD2 matches at 11 bases. The CDR3 is 18 residues long. The ends lost 4 bases at V and 4 bases at J; junction bases unmatched: 11. Germline V lookup: CDR1 MDHEN, CDR2 SYDVKM. For the CDR3, the DNA is TGTGCCAGCAGTTCAGCCCAACTAGCGGGAGTAGGCACCGGGGAGCTGTTTTTT. It yields the protein CASSSAQLAGVGTGELFF.

This clonotype was detected a few times. V and J are TRBV7-9 and TRBJ2-1, with 10 bases matching TRBD2. The germline V gene encodes CDR1 SEHNR and CDR2 FQNEAQ (reference sequence). V lost 7 bases and J lost 9; bases outside the gene matches: 9. This CDR3 region has 14 residues. CDR3 nucleotides: TGTGCCAGCACCTCACACAGACTAGCGGGTGAGCAGTTCTTC. Translation: CASTSHRLAGEQFF.

The chain joins TRBV19 to TRBJ1-1, with no clear D. The V gene lost 3 bases and the J gene lost 1 base, with 9 bases spanning the gap. Germline CDR1 LNHDA, CDR2 SQIVND (reference sequence). The CDR3 has 14 amino acids. The CDR3 sequence: CASSMKRQNTEAFF. The CDR3 DNA sequence: TGTGCCAGTAGTATGAAGCGTCAGAACACTGAAGCTTTCTTT.

V is TRBV9 and J is TRBJ1-6; 7 bases are shared with TRBD1. With V trimmed by 3 bases and J by 7 bases, 7 bases remained unmatched. The CDR3 extends over 15 amino acids. CDR1 is SGDLS and CDR2 is YYNGEE in the germline V gene. This CDR3 is CASSARDRSNSPLHF. CDR3 bases: TGTGCCAGCAGCGCCCGGGACAGATCAAATTCACCCCTCCACTTT.

This clonotype has just a few counts. This may be a read error: a much more frequent sequence differs by one nucleotide. V usage is TRBV7-3 and J usage is TRBJ2-3; a weak D match, TRBD2 (6 bases). Germline V gene sequence: CDR1 SGHTA, CDR2 FQGTGA. The CDR3 loop spans 16 amino acids. The CDR3 nucleotides read TGTACCAGCAGCGAAATACCGGGACTGGAGACAGATACGCAGTATTTT. This codes for CTSSEIPGLETDTQYF.

This clonotype was counted a few times. CDR3 loop: CAIGAREQFF. The CDR3 bases are TGTGCCATCGGGGCGCGGGAGCAGTTCTTC. V is TRBV10-3 and J is TRBJ2-1; a weak D match, TRBD1 (5 bases). Looked up from germline, CDR1 is ENHRY and CDR2 is SYGVKD. CDR3 length: 10 amino acids. The ends were cut back, 8 bases at V and 10 bases at J, with 9 bases in the middle.

This clonotype was seen a few times. This sequence joins TRBV25-1 and TRBJ2-5; 11 positions agree with TRBD1. CDR3 length: 17 amino acids. Looked up from germline, CDR1 is MGHDK and CDR2 is SYGVNS. Trimming cost V 0 bases and J 5 bases; bases outside gene matches: 8. Written as DNA, the CDR3 is TGTGCCAGCAGTGAATATAGGACAGGGGGCTTGGTGGAGACCCAGTACTTC. Translating gives CASSEYRTGGLVETQYF.

In this sample, this clonotype turned up a few times. The chain has TRBV27 and TRBJ2-7; tentative D call: TRBD1 (5 bases). The CDR3 sequence is 14 residues long. Trimming cost V 0 bases and J 4 bases, with 10 bases left between them. In germline, CDR1 is MNHEY, CDR2 SMNVEV (reference sequence). CDR3 nucleotide sequence: TGTGCCAGCAGTTTATCGGGGCGACTTTACGAGCAGTACTTC. Its translation: CASSLSGRLYEQYF.

This clonotype was observed a few times. J is TRBJ2-5 and V is TRBV7-9, with 7 positions matching TRBD2. The CDR3 sequence is 15 residues long. CDR1 and CDR2 (germline): SEHNR, FQNEAQ (reference sequence). J lost 3 bases, V lost 3 bases, and 7 bases had no gene match. CDR3 sequence (DNA): TGTGCCAGCAGCTTGGGACTAAAACAAAAAGAGACCCAGTACTTC. Translated, it gives CASSLGLKQKETQYF.

This rearrangement joins TRBV6-2 or TRBV6-3 to TRBJ2-7; D perhaps matches TRBD2 (5 bases). This CDR3 has 13 residues. Trimming cost V 6 bases and J 2 bases, with 11 bases left between them. Germline V gene data show CDR1 as MNHEY and CDR2 as SVGEGT. Here the CDR3 reads CASSPDLAYEQYF. Here the CDR3 DNA reads TGTGCCAGCAGCCCGGACTTAGCCTACGAGCAGTACTTC.

The V and J genes are TRBV6-2 or TRBV6-3 and TRBJ1-1; D not resolved. The CDR3 covers 12 residues. V gave up 0 bases and J gave up 8 bases, with 7 bases separating them. Germline CDR1 MNHEY, CDR2 SVGEGT. CDR3 DNA: TGTGCCAGCAGTTACTCCTTGGCCGAAGCTTTCTTT. It codes for CASSYSLAEAFF.

The chain links TRBV19 to TRBJ1-1; weak D call: TRBD1 (5 bases). From germline, CDR1 is LNHDA and CDR2 SQIVND (reference sequence). The CDR3 length is 14 residues. V was pared by 9 bases and J by 3 bases, with 17 bases between. The CDR3 sequence is CASLVTPGHTEAFF. The CDR3 DNA reads TGTGCCAGCCTCGTAACCCCGGGGCACACTGAAGCTTTCTTT.

The chain has TRBV12-5 and TRBJ2-1; 11 bases line up with TRBD1. The length of the CDR3 is 14 residues. V dropped 7 bases and J dropped 6; count of bases not matched to a gene: 5. Germline CDR1 LGHNT, CDR2 FRNRAP. The CDR3, as DNA: TGTGCTAGTGCCAAGGGGACAGGGGGCAATGAGCAGTTCTTC. Translating gives CASAKGTGGNEQFF.

This chain links TRBV7-2 with TRBJ1-1; D is undetermined. This CDR3 is 12 amino acids long. Trimming pared 5 bases from V and 7 bases from J, leaving 11 bases between. Per germline, CDR1 SGHTA and CDR2 FQGNSA. Written as DNA, the CDR3 is TGTGCCAGCAGCCCACCTTTGGTTGAAGCTTTCTTT. The encoded protein is CASSPPLVEAFF.

The chain combines TRBV7-9 with TRBJ1-5; D remains ambiguous. The germline V gene encodes CDR1 SEHNR and CDR2 FQNEAQ (reference sequence). There are 13 residues in the CDR3. V lost 2 bases and J 4 bases, leaving 6 bases between the germline ends. The CDR3 nucleotides read TGTGCCAGCAGCTTATGGGATAATCAGCCCCAGCATTTT. Amino acids: CASSLWDNQPQHF.

In this sample, this clonotype turned up many times. The rearrangement joins TRBV7-2 to TRBJ2-7; 10 nucleotides match TRBD2. Germline trimming cut 1 base from V and 3 bases from J; bases unmatched to any gene: 3. This CDR3 has 15 residues. In germline, CDR1 is SGHTA, CDR2 FQGNSA. The CDR3 coding sequence is TGTGCCAGCAGCTTAGTGGGACTAGCGAACTACGAGCAGTACTTC. It translates to CASSLVGLANYEQYF.

A few counts support this clonotype. The V call is TRBV12-5, the J call TRBJ2-3; no reliable D call. Germline V CDR1 and CDR2: LGHNT, FRNRAP. Trimming took off 6 bases at V and 11 bases at J, with 12 bases between the two ends. The CDR3 loop spans 11 amino acids. The CDR3 bases are TGTGCTAGTGGGCAAGGATGGGGGCAGTATTTT. This translates into CASGQGWGQYF.

J is TRBJ1-2 and V is TRBV28, with D perhaps matching TRBD1 (5 bases). V gave up 5 bases and J gave up 6 bases, with 22 bases separating them. This CDR3 contains 16 residues. Germline assignment: CDR1 MDHEN and CDR2 SYDVKM. This chain's CDR3 is CASSPEGRGTADGYTF. The DNA of the CDR3 is TGTGCCAGCAGTCCAGAGGGGCGGGGGACGGCTGATGGCTACACCTTC.

V and J are TRBV10-3 and TRBJ2-7, with D possibly matching TRBD1 (6 bases). The CDR3 runs 14 residues. Trimming took off 1 base at V and 7 bases at J, with 14 bases between the two ends. In germline, CDR1 is ENHRY, CDR2 SYGVKD. This chain's CDR3 is CAISEYREFEEQYF. The DNA for the CDR3 is TGTGCCATCAGTGAGTACAGGGAGTTTGAGGAGCAGTACTTC.

The chain couples TRBV12-3 or TRBV12-4 to TRBJ2-1; the D gene is possibly TRBD1 (6 bases). V was trimmed by 3 bases and J by 9 bases, leaving 15 bases between them. CDR3 size: 14 residues. CDR3 protein: CASSFKGVRAEQFF. The CDR3 DNA follows: TGTGCCAGCAGTTTTAAGGGGGTTCGGGCTGAGCAGTTCTTC.

This clonotype appeared many times. V and J are TRBV7-2 and TRBJ1-2; the D is unclear. CDR1 is SGHTA, CDR2 FQGNSA, per germline. V was shortened by 2 bases and J by 6 bases, with 16 bases between the two germline ends. This CDR3 comprises 15 residues. CDR3 DNA: TGTGCCAGCAGCTTAATAGGAGAGCCTTACAATGGCTACACCTTC. This gives the protein CASSLIGEPYNGYTF. The variable domain in full, with the rest retrieved from reference TRBV7-2 and TRBJ1-2, is GAGVSQSPSNKVTEKGKDVELRCDPISGHTALYWYRQSLGQGLEFLIYFQGNSAPDKSGLPSDRFSAERTGGSVSTLTIQRTQQEDSAVYLCASSLIGEPYNGYTFGSGTRLTVV.

This chain joins TRBV5-6 and TRBJ2-7; 7 bases fit TRBD1. The CDR3 consists of 14 residues. With V trimmed by 4 bases and J by 2 bases, 6 bases remained unmatched. CDR1 is SGHDT and CDR2 is YYEEEE in the germline V gene. CDR3 nucleotides: TGTGCCAGCAGCCTAAACAGGGGCACCTACGAGCAGTACTTC. This encodes CASSLNRGTYEQYF.

This clonotype occurred a few times. The chain couples TRBV6-5 to TRBJ2-7; the match to TRBD2 covers 8 bases. Losses at the gene ends were 5 bases for V and 4 bases for J; bases not matched to a gene: 10. Germline CDR1 MNHEY, CDR2 SVGAGI. The CDR3 is 15 residues long. The chain's CDR3 is CASSLREGIVYEQYF. The CDR3 DNA reads as TGTGCCAGCAGTCTTCGGGAGGGGATAGTTTACGAGCAGTACTTC.